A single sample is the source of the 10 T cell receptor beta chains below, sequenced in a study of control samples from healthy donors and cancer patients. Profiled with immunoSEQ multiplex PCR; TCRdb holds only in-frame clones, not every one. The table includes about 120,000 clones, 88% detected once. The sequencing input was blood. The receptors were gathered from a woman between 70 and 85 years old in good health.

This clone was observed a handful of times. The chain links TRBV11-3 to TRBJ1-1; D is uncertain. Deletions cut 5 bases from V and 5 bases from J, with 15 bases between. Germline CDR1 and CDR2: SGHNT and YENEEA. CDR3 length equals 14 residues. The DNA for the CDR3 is TGTGCCAGCAGCCGTAGCCCAGTAGGAACTGAAGCTTTCTTT. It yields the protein CASSRSPVGTEAFF.

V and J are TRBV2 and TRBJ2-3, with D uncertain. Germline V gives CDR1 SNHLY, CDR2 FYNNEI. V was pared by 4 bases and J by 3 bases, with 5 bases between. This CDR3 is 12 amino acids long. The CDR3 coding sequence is TGTGCCAGCAGTGTCCGTACAGATACGCAGTATTTT. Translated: CASSVRTDTQYF.

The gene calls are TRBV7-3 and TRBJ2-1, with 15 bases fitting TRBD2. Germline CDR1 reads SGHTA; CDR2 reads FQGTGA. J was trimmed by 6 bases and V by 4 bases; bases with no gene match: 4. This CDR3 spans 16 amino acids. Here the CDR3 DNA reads TGTGCCAGCAGCTCCTGGACTAGCGGGGGGGCCAATGAGCAGTTCTTC. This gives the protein CASSSWTSGGANEQFF.

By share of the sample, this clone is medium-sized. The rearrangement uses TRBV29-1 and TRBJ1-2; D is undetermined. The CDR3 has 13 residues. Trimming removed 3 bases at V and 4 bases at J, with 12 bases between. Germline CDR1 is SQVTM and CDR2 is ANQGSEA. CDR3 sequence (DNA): TGCAGCGTTGAGTGGTTAACGGCCTATGGCTACACCTTC. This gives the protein CSVEWLTAYGYTF.

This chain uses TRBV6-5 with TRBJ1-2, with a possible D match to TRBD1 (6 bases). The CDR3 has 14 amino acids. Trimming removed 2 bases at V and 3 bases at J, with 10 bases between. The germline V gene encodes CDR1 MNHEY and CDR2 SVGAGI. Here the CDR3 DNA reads TGTGCCAGCAGTTACGATACAGGGTACTATGGCTACACCTTC. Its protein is CASSYDTGYYGYTF.

The CDR3 reads CASGRGQGGTGELFF. The DNA for the CDR3 is TGTGCTAGTGGTAGAGGACAGGGTGGGACCGGGGAGCTGTTTTTT. The chain recombines TRBV12-5 with TRBJ2-2, with 8 positions matching TRBD1. Germline assignment: CDR1 LGHNT and CDR2 FRNRAP. V was clipped by 5 bases and J by 5 bases; unmatched bases: 7. The CDR3 is made up of 15 amino acids.

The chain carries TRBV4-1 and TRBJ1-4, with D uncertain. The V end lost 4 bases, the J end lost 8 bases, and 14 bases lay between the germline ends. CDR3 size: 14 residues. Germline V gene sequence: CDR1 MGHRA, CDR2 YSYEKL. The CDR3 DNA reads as TGCGCCAGCAGCCGGAGTCAAACGGAAGAAAAACTGTTTTTT. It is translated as CASSRSQTEEKLFF.

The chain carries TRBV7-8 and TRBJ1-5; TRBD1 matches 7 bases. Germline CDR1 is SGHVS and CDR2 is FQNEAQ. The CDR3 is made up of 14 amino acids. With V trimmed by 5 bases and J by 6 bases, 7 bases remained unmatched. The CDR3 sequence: CASSPDRSGQPQHF. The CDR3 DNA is TGTGCCAGCAGCCCGGACAGGTCGGGTCAGCCCCAGCATTTT.

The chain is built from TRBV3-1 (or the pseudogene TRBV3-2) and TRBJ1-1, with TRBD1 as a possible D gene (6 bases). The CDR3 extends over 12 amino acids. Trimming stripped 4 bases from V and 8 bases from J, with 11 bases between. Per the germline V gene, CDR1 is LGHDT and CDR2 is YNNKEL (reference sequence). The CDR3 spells CASSLRGGEAFF. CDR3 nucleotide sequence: TGTGCCAGCAGCCTCAGGGGTGGCGAAGCTTTCTTT.

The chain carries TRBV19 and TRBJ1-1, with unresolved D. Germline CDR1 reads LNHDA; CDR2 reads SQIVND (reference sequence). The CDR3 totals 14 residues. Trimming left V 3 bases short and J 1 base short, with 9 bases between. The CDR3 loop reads CASSIGSANTEAFF. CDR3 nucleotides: TGTGCCAGTAGTATTGGGTCAGCGAACACTGAAGCTTTCTTT.